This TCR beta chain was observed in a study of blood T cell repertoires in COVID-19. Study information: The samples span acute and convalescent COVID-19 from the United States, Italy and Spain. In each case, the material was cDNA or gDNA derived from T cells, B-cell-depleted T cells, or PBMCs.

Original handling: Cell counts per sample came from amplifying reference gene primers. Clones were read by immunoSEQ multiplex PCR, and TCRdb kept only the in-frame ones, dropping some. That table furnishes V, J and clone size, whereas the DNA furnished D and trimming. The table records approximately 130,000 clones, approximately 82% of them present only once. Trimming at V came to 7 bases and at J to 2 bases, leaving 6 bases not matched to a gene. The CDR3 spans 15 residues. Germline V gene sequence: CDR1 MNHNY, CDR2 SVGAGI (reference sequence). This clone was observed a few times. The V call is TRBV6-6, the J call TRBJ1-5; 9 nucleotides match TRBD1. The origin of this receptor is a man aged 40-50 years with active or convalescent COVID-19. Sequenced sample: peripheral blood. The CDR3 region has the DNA TGTGCCAGCACCGAGGACAGGGGACGCAATCAGCCCCAGCATTTT. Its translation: CASTEDRGRNQPQHF.